This T cell receptor beta chain was retrieved from a study of OX40 agonist ivuxolimab in advanced cancers. General notes on the study: Ivuxolimab, which targeted the costimulatory receptor OX40 (CD134), was an agonistic, fully human IgG2 monoclonal antibody. Partial responses were achieved by three dose-escalation patients, of whom one had hepatocellular carcinoma and two had cutaneous melanoma. The point of sequencing TCRbeta in the periphery was to test whether ivuxolimab changed TCR sequence diversity and drove clonal T-cell expansion. Intravenous ivuxolimab was administered to patients every 2 weeks at six dose levels: 0.01, 0.1, 0.3, 1.5, 3 and 10 mg/kg. In the dose-escalation cohort, 82.7% of patients were male, and the mean age was about 55 years, with a range of about 23 to 90. Among the roughly 50 dose-escalation patients, about 19 had hepatocellular carcinoma, roughly 15 melanoma, 9 renal cell carcinoma and 9 head and neck cancer. Prior anti-PD-1, anti-PD-L1 or anti-CTLA-4 therapy was permitted, and checkpoint inhibitors had been received by around 39% of dose-escalation patients. The paper reports the monotherapy dose-escalation portion (N = 52 patients) of the phase I ivuxolimab trial. Points the paper makes about the study in general: Low levels of normalized T-cell clonal expansion were also seen in some nonresponding patients. Antigen specificity was not determined for the clonally expanded peripheral T cells. In partial responders in the 0.1-3.0 mg/kg groups, normalized peripheral clonal expansion was found to be among the lowest, especially among CD8+ T cells. At doses of 0.1 to 3.0 mg/kg, clonal expansion of both CD4+ and CD8+ blood T cells was observed from baseline to week 6. After ivuxolimab, more expanded clones were found on average in CD8+ T cells than in CD4+ T cells.

The germline V gene gives CDR1 as SGHRS and CDR2 as YFSETQ. The CDR3 measures 14 amino acids from cysteine to phenylalanine. The retained sequence is limited to the CDR3, 42 bases, with the frame set at the first base. Relative to germline, V is missing 4 bases and J is missing 6 bases, with 6 bases of the junction outside any gene match. Concerning this clone itself: The clone's antigen remains unknown. Base quality data are lacking; no much larger clone is found one base away.

Patients with autoimmune disease history or receiving systemic immunosuppression were excluded from the trial. Peripheral blood for TCR sequencing was collected from all dose cohorts at baseline, on cycle 4 day 1, and on cycle 7 day 1. The samples were taken from a phase I, first-in-human, multicenter, open-label dose-escalation trial of ivuxolimab. The trial enrolled adults with locally advanced or metastatic head and neck squamous cell, hepatocellular, melanoma or renal cell carcinoma. Before TCR sequencing, CD4+ and CD8+ T cells were separately sorted from peripheral blood. Genomic DNA was isolated from the sorted cells so that the TCRbeta CDR3 region could be sequenced. The immunoSEQ Assay was used for sequencing of TCRbeta CDR3 regions. The table was pulled from immuneACCESS by TCRdb, which kept in-frame rearrangements only. Such tables lose some clones; where checked, under half of the loss comes from unresolved V genes, and the rest has no known cause. The sample table contains just under 65,000 clones; only one count was recorded for around 89% of them. Of the sample, more than 10% falls within the top ten clones.

The sequence links TRBV5-1 to TRBJ1-4; TRBD1 aligns with 7 central bases. The source was CD4+ or CD8+ T cells sorted from blood, collected in a trial of the OX40 agonist ivuxolimab. The origin of this receptor is an adult with an advanced solid tumor such as melanoma, head and neck, liver or kidney cancer. The nucleotide sequence is given as TGCGCCAGCAGCCCCGGGACAGCCTATGAAAAACTGTTTTTT. This gives the protein CASSPGTAYEKLFF.